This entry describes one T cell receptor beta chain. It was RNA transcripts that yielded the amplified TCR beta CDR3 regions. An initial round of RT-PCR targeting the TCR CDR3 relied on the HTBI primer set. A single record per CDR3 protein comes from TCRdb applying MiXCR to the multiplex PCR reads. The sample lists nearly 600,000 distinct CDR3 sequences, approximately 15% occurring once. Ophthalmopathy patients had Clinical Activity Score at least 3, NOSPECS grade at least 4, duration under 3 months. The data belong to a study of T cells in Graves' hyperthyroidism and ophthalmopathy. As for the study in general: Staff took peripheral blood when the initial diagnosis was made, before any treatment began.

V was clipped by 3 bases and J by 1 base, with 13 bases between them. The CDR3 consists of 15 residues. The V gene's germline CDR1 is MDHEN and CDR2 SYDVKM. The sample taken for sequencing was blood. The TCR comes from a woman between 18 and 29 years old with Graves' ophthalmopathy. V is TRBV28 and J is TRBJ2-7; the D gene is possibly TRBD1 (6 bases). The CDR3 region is CASSFVLTGSYEQYF. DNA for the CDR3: TGTGCCAGCAGTTTTGTTTTGACAGGTTCCTACGAGCAGTACTTC.